The clone carrying this T cell receptor beta chain was detected only a few times. Possible read error: a much larger clone is one base away. In germline, CDR1 is MNHNY, CDR2 SVGAGI (reference sequence). The CDR3 totals 16 residues. The V end lost 2 bases, the J end lost 11 bases, and 24 bases lay between the germline ends. MiXCR, run by TCRdb on the PCR reads, gives a single entry per CDR3 protein. Of 9,500 to 11,000 distinct CDR3 sequences listed, 52% were seen once; the top ten hold 15% to 20%. The sample belongs to a study of tumor-infiltrating lymphocytes in oesophageal squamous cell carcinoma. This sequence was found in a female donor with esophageal squamous cell carcinoma. The V call is TRBV6-6, the J call TRBJ2-5, with D possibly TRBD2 on 6 matching bases. The sample taken for sequencing was esophageal tumor tissue. CDR3 sequence: CASSYEGRDSYNEQYF. The CDR3 DNA reads as TGTGCCAGCAGTTACGAGGGCAGGGACTCCTACAATGAGCAGTACTTC.